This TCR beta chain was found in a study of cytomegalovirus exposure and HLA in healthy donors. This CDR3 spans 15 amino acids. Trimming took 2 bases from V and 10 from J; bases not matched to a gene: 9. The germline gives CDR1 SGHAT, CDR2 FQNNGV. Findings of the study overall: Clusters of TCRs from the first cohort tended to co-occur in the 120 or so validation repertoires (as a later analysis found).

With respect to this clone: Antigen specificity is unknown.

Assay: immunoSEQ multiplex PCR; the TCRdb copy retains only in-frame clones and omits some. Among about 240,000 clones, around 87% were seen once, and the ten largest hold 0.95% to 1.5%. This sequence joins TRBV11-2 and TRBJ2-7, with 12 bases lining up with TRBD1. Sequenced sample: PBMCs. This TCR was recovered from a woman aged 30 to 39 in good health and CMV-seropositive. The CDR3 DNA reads TGTGCCAGCAGCTTAAGTCGGGACAGGGGGCGAGATCAGTACTTC. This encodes CASSLSRDRGRDQYF.